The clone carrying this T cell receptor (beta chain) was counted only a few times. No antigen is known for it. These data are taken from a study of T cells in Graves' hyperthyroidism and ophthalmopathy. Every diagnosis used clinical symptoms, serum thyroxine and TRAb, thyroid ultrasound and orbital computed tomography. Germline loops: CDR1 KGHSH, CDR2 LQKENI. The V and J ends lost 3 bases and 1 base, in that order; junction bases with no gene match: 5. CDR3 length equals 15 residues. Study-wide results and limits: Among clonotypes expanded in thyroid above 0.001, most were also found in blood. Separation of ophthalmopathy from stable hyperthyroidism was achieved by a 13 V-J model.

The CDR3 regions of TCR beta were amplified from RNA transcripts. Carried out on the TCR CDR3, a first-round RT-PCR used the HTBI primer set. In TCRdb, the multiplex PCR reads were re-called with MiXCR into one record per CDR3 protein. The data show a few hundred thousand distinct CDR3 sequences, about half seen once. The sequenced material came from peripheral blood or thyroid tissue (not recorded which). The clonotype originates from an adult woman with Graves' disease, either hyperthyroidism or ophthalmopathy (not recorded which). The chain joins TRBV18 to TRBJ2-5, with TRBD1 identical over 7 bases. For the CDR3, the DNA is TGTGCCAGCTCACCCGGGACAGTTGTCCAAGAGACCCAGTACTTC. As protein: CASSPGTVVQETQYF.